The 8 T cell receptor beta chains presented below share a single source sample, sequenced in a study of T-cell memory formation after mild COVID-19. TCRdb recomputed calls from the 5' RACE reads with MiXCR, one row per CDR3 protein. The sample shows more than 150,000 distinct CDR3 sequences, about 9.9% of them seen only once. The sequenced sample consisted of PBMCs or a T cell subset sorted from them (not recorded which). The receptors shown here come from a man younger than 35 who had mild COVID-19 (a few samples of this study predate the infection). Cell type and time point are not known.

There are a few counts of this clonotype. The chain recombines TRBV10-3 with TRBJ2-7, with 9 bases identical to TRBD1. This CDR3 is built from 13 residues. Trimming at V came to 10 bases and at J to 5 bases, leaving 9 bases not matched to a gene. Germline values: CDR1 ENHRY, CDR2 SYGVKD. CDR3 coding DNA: TGTGCCACAAAAGGACAGGGGAACAACGAGCAGTACGTC. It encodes CATKGQGNNEQYV.

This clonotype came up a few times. CDR3 residues: CASSLPLTDKEAFF. The DNA of the CDR3 is TGTGCCAGCAGCTTACCGTTGACAGATAAAGAAGCTTTCTTT. The J gene is TRBJ1-1, the V gene TRBV7-6, with TRBD1 as a possible D gene (5 bases). CDR3 length: 14 residues. Germline CDR1 reads SGHVS; CDR2 reads FNYEAQ. Trimming removed 2 bases at V and 8 bases at J, with 15 bases between. The full variable domain, completed using reference TRBV7-6 and TRBJ1-1, is GAGVSQSPRYKVTKRGQDVALRCDPISGHVSLYWYRQALGQGPEFLTYFNYEAQQDKSGLPNDRFSAERPEGSISTLTIQRTEQRDSAMYRCASSLPLTDKEAFFGQGTRLTVV.

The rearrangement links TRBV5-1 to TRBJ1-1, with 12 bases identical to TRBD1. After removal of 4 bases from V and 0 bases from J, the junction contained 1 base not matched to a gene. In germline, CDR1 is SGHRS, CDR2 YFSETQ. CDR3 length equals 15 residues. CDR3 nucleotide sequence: TGCGCCAGCAGCGGGGACAGGGGGCTGAACACTGAAGCTTTCTTT. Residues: CASSGDRGLNTEAFF. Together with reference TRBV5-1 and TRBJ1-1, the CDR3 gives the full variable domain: KAGVTQTPRYLIKTRGQQVTLSCSPISGHRSVSWYQQTPGQGLQFLFEYFSETQRNKGNFPGRFSGRQFSNSRSEMNVSTLELGDSALYLCASSGDRGLNTEAFFGQGTRLTVV.

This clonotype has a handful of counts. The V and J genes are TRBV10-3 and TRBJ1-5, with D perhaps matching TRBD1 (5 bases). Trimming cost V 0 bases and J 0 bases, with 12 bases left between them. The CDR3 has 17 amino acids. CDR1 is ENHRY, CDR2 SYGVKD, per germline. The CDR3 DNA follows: TGTGCCATCAGTGAGTCGAGCGGGGGTGATAGCAATCAGCCCCAGCATTTT. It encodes CAISESSGGDSNQPQHF.

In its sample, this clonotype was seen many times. This chain's CDR3 is CASSFWTSTDTQYF. For the CDR3, the DNA is TGTGCCAGCAGCTTTTGGACTAGCACAGATACGCAGTATTTT. The chain joins TRBV5-5 to TRBJ2-3, with a possible D match to TRBD2 (5 bases). Germline loops: CDR1 SGHKS, CDR2 YYEKEE (reference sequence). Trimming shortened V by 2 bases and J by 0 bases, and 7 bases separated the two germline ends. CDR3 length: 14 residues.

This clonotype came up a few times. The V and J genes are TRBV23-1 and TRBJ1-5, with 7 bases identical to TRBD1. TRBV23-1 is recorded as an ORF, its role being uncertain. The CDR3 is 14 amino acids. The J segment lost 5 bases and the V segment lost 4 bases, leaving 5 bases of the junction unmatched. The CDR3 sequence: CASSPPGQHQPQHF. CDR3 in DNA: TGCGCCAGCAGTCCGCCGGGACAGCATCAGCCCCAGCATTTT.

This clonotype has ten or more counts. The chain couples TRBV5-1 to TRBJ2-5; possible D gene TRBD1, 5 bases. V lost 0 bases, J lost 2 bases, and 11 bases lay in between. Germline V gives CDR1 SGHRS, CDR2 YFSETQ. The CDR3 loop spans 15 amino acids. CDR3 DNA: TGCGCCAGCAGCTTGGGTCAGGGATATCAAGAGACCCAGTACTTC. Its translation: CASSLGQGYQETQYF.

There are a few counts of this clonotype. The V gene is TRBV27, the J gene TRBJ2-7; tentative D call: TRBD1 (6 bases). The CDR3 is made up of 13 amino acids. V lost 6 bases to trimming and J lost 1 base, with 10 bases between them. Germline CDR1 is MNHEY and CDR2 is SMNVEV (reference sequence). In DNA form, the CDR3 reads TGTGCCAGCAGGTCGACAGGTTCCTACGAGCAGTACTTC. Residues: CASRSTGSYEQYF.